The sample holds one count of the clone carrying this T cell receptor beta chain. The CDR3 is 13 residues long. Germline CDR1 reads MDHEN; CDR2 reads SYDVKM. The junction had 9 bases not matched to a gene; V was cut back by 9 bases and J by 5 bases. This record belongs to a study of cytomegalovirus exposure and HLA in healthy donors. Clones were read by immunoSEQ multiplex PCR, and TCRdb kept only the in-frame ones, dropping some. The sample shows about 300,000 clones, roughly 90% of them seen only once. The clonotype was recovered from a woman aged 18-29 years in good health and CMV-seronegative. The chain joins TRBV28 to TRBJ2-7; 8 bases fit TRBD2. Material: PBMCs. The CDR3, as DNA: TGTGCCAGTGACCCAGCGGGGGTCGACGAGCAGTACTTC. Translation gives CASDPAGVDEQYF.